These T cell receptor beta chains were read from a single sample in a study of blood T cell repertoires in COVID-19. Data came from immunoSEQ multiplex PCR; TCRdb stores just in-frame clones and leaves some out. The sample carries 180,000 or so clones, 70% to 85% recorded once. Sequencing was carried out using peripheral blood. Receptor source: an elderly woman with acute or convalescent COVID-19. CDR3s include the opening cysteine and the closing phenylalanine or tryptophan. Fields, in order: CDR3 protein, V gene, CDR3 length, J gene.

CASSRGDGGNYGYTF,TRBV19,15,TRBJ1-2
CASSFGRGTNTGELFF,TRBV11-3,16,TRBJ2-2
CATRGAGTGAYEQYF,TRBV6-5,15,TRBJ2-7
CASSLYGETQYF,TRBV12-3/TRBV12-4,12,TRBJ2-5
CSAHERREQYF,TRBV20-1,11,TRBJ2-7
CASSPWGGDYEQYF,TRBV7-3,14,TRBJ2-7
CATSRGQGNETQYF,TRBV24-1,14,TRBJ2-5
CASSQGLAGNIQYF,TRBV4-3,14,TRBJ2-4
CARGGVYGYTF,TRBV6-5,11,TRBJ1-2
CASSLDRGTGVRHF,TRBV7-8,14,TRBJ1-5
CASSQEGQGDYGYTF,TRBV4-3,15,TRBJ1-2
CASSYRGNTEAFF,TRBV6-5,13,TRBJ1-1
CASSQRTGDYSNQPQHF,TRBV4-1,17,TRBJ1-5
CASTLSRGGDEKLFF,TRBV19,15,TRBJ1-4
CASSLGDSGLQYF,TRBV12-3/TRBV12-4,13,TRBJ2-4
CASIPTPGVGGYTF,TRBV5-6,14,TRBJ1-2
CASSLRTGNQPQHF,TRBV7-8,14,TRBJ1-5
CASSVNGLTETQYF,TRBV9,14,TRBJ2-5
CASGGPSESYGYTF,TRBV3-1/TRBV3-2,14,TRBJ1-2
CASSQSRKQTEAFF,TRBV23-1,14,TRBJ1-1
CASSYRVSTVEQYF,TRBV5-1,14,TRBJ2-7
CASSPNGQGATKNIQYF,TRBV3-1/TRBV3-2,17,TRBJ2-4
CASSPWGAGKNIQYF,TRBV2,15,TRBJ2-4
CASSSTGGVDTEAFF,TRBV6-5,15,TRBJ1-1
CASTRHAGDYGYTF,TRBV27,14,TRBJ1-2
CASSGRRGYGYTF,TRBV11-2,13,TRBJ1-2
CASSLRTENIQYF,TRBV27,13,TRBJ2-4
CASSLLQGGYGYTF,TRBV5-1,14,TRBJ1-2
CASRIGDYGYTF,TRBV6-5,12,TRBJ1-2
CARSLARQGCSPLHF,TRBV7-5,15,TRBJ1-6
CASSFRDRASYEQYF,TRBV19,15,TRBJ2-7
CASSLGGQGHGYTF,TRBV7-9,14,TRBJ1-2
CASGWGLRFTEAFF,TRBV12-5,14,TRBJ1-1
CASKGSSGANVLTF,TRBV19,14,TRBJ2-6
CATSDFGPGQGDHYGYTF,TRBV24-1,18,TRBJ1-2
CASNPDSYEQYF,TRBV2,12,TRBJ2-7
CASRPTSGTVSGNTIYF,TRBV27,17,TRBJ1-3
CASRPGVPNEKLFF,TRBV27,14,TRBJ1-4
CASSLAGASNQPQHF,TRBV7-2,15,TRBJ1-5
CASSTVRDTDSPLHF,TRBV7-8,15,TRBJ1-6